The sequence of this TCR beta chain was determined in a study of blood T cell repertoires in COVID-19. Seattle researchers signed up patients amid active infection and tracked them longitudinally. Assay used: immunoSEQ multiplex PCR; TCRdb lists only in-frame clones, some missing. The sample contains some 71,000 clones, approximately 84% of which appear only once. The V and J ends lost 1 base and 3 bases, in that order; junction bases with no gene match: 1. This CDR3 contains 15 residues. CDR1 and CDR2 from the germline V gene are LGHNA and YSLEER. This TCR was sampled from a man aged 50-59 years with COVID-19, enrolled during active disease. This chain uses TRBV4-3 with TRBJ2-1; 9 nucleotides line up with TRBD1. Sequences were obtained from peripheral blood. CDR3 amino acids: CASSQAGQGYNEQFF. DNA for the CDR3: TGCGCCAGCAGCCAAGCGGGACAGGGCTACAATGAGCAGTTCTTC.